One sample yielded the 5 T cell receptor beta chains listed below, sequenced in a study of response to subunit inactivated influenza vaccine. From the RT-PCR reads, TCRdb called clonotypes with MiXCR, one entry per CDR3 protein. The table shows hundreds of thousands of distinct CDR3 sequences, with about 11% occurring only once. The sample consisted of PBMCs from blood, taken on the day of vaccination. The receptors shown here come from a man between 50 and 59 years old who received an inactivated influenza vaccine.

A few counts support this clonotype. The chain joins TRBV5-1 to TRBJ1-1, with 10 bases identical to TRBD1. The germline V gene encodes CDR1 SGHRS and CDR2 YFSETQ. The CDR3 runs 15 residues. V shed 3 bases and J 5 bases; nucleotides not matched to a gene: 7. The CDR3 region is CASSSQDRGLTEAFF. CDR3 nucleotide sequence: TGCGCCAGCAGCTCCCAAGACAGGGGGCTGACTGAAGCTTTCTTT.

This chain joins TRBV15 and TRBJ1-2; D remains unclear. V lost 0 bases and J lost 14, with 13 bases in between. CDR3 size: 12 residues. From germline, CDR1 is LNHNV and CDR2 YYDKDF (reference sequence). The DNA of the CDR3 is TGTGCCACCAGCAGAGATTTAGACCGGCTTACCTTC. It codes for CATSRDLDRLTF.

This chain uses TRBV4-1 with TRBJ2-3; 11 bases fit TRBD2. The CDR3 covers 16 residues. The V segment lost 7 bases and the J segment 3 bases; nucleotides outside the gene matches: 9. Germline V lookup: CDR1 MGHRA, CDR2 YSYEKL. CDR3 in amino acids: CASKTHTSGGTDTQYF. In DNA, the CDR3 is TGCGCCAGCAAGACGCACACTAGCGGGGGAACAGATACGCAGTATTTT.

The chain is built from TRBV4-3 and TRBJ1-6; D not resolved. The CDR3 is 16 amino acids. Per germline, CDR1 LGHNA and CDR2 YSLEER. V gave up 0 bases and J gave up 6 bases, with 12 bases separating them. The DNA for the CDR3 is TGCGCCAGCAGCCAAGATTCGTGGACCTCTAATTCACCCCTCCACTTT. Its translation: CASSQDSWTSNSPLHF.

V usage is TRBV6-1 and J usage is TRBJ2-3; D perhaps matches TRBD1 (6 bases). Per the germline V gene, CDR1 is MNHNS and CDR2 is SASEGT. The V end lost 5 bases, the J end lost 2 bases, and 11 bases lay between the germline ends. There are 14 residues in the CDR3. Written as DNA, the CDR3 is TGTGCCAGCAGTCCTAGGACAGCCACAGATACGCAGTATTTT. This gives the protein CASSPRTATDTQYF.